The 18 T cell receptor beta chains below all came from one sample that was sequenced in a study of blood T cell repertoires in COVID-19. Some clones are missing from TCRdb's copy, which holds only in-frame ones; the method was immunoSEQ multiplex PCR. The sample includes more than 200,000 clones, over 80% of them seen just once. Sequencing input: peripheral blood. The source of these receptors is a man aged 40-49 years with acute or convalescent COVID-19.

This chain connects TRBV30 to TRBJ1-2; D ambiguous. Germline assignment: CDR1 GTSNPN and CDR2 SVGIG (reference sequence). The CDR3 extends over 14 amino acids. The V and J ends lost 0 bases and 6 bases respectively, with 14 bases between them. CDR3 region: CAWSVSAGMNGYTF. CDR3 DNA sequence: TGTGCCTGGAGTGTATCGGCAGGCATGAATGGCTACACCTTC.

This sequence joins TRBV19 and TRBJ1-5; D is possibly TRBD1 (6 bases). The CDR3 totals 14 residues. V dropped 3 bases and J dropped 5 bases, with 11 bases sitting between them. Per germline, CDR1 LNHDA and CDR2 SQIVND (reference sequence). CDR3 loop: CASSIRGRHQPQHF. CDR3 DNA sequence: TGTGCCAGTAGTATCAGGGGACGTCATCAGCCCCAGCATTTT.

CDR3 sequence reads: CAISEGEAENYGYTF. The CDR3 nucleotides are TGTGCCATCAGTGAGGGTGAGGCAGAGAATTATGGCTACACCTTC. The rearrangement joins TRBV10-3 to TRBJ1-2; D is unresolved. The V gene's germline CDR1 is ENHRY and CDR2 SYGVKD. The germline V and J ends were trimmed by 2 bases and 5 bases, with 15 bases remaining between them. This CDR3 has 15 residues.

This chain uses TRBV7-2 with TRBJ1-1, with TRBD1 as a possible D gene (5 bases). Germline V gene data show CDR1 as SGHTA and CDR2 as FQGNSA. V was cut by 5 bases and J by 3 bases, with 10 bases left in between. The CDR3 is made up of 13 amino acids. CDR3: CASSPVRDTEAFF. CDR3 coding DNA: TGTGCCAGCAGCCCCGTCAGGGACACTGAAGCTTTCTTT.

The rearrangement uses TRBV3-1 (or the pseudogene TRBV3-2) and TRBJ1-3, with 7 bases fitting TRBD1. Germline V lookup: CDR1 LGHDT, CDR2 YNNKEL (reference sequence). The CDR3 contains 15 residues. The V segment lost 6 bases and the J segment 0 bases; nucleotides outside the gene matches: 5. CDR3 amino acids: CASSRDRDSGNTIYF. CDR3 bases: TGTGCCAGCAGTAGGGACAGAGACTCTGGAAACACCATATATTTT.

This clone was observed a handful of times. The chain links TRBV6-1 to TRBJ1-1; 7 nucleotides agree with TRBD1. CDR1 is MNHNS, CDR2 SASEGT, per germline. V shed 4 bases and J 0 bases; nucleotides not matched to a gene: 8. The CDR3 is 16 residues long. The CDR3 coding sequence is TGTGCCAGCAGTGCAGGGACAGCCAATCTGAACACTGAAGCTTTCTTT. This codes for CASSAGTANLNTEAFF.

The rearrangement links TRBV12-3 or TRBV12-4 to TRBJ2-7; 8 positions agree with TRBD1. This CDR3 has 13 residues. V trimming: 6 bases; J trimming: 5 bases; junction bases outside the gene matches: 6. The CDR3 loop reads CASRGTGQHEQYF. The CDR3 DNA follows: TGTGCCAGCAGAGGGACAGGACAGCACGAGCAGTACTTC.

The chain combines TRBV9 with TRBJ2-5, with D tentatively TRBD2 (6 bases). The CDR3 extends over 14 amino acids. Germline V gene lookup returns CDR1 SGDLS and CDR2 YYNGEE. Trimming cost V 0 bases and J 5 bases, with 11 bases left between them. The CDR3 loop is CASSVAGEVETQYF. The DNA of the CDR3 is TGTGCCAGCAGCGTAGCGGGAGAAGTGGAGACCCAGTACTTC. The full variable domain, completed using reference TRBV9 and TRBJ2-5, is DSGVTQTPKHLITATGQRVTLRCSPRSGDLSVYWYQQSLDQGLQFLIQYYNGEERAKGNILERFSAQQFPDLHSELNLSSLELGDSALYFCASSVAGEVETQYFGPGTRLLVL.

The V and J genes are TRBV25-1 and TRBJ1-1; D not resolved. Germline CDR1 and CDR2: MGHDK and SYGVNS. The CDR3 has 14 residues. Trimming took 5 bases from V and 4 from J, leaving 14 bases between them. CDR3 DNA: TGTGCCAGCAGTCCACATCAGGCCGGCACTGAAGCTTTCTTT. This translates into CASSPHQAGTEAFF.

The chain uses TRBV20-1 and TRBJ1-3; the D gene is possibly TRBD1 (6 bases). The V end was cut by 3 bases, the J end by 4 bases, with 16 bases between. This CDR3 contains 15 residues. In germline, CDR1 is DFQATT, CDR2 SNEGSKA (reference sequence). CDR3 sequence: CSASRGGAVGNTIYF. DNA of the CDR3: TGCAGTGCTAGTAGGGGGGGCGCGGTAGGAAACACCATATATTTT.

The CDR3 region is CALDSNEKLFF. In DNA form, the CDR3 reads TGTGCCTTGGACTCGAATGAAAAACTGTTTTTT. The V call is TRBV30, the J call TRBJ1-4, with D unclear. Germline values: CDR1 GTSNPN, CDR2 SVGIG (reference sequence). The V end lost 7 bases, the J end lost 5 bases, and 8 bases lay between the germline ends. The CDR3 has 11 amino acids.

The chain has TRBV19 and TRBJ2-7; maybe TRBD1 (5 bases). Germline V lookup: CDR1 LNHDA, CDR2 SQIVND (reference sequence). The CDR3 has 15 amino acids. Deletions cut 2 bases from V and 4 bases from J, with 15 bases between. CDR3 protein: CASSISWGAGYEQYF. The CDR3 DNA reads as TGTGCCAGTAGTATAAGCTGGGGCGCCGGTTACGAGCAGTACTTC.

The V gene is TRBV29-1, the J gene TRBJ1-3; D is uncertain. Germline assignment: CDR1 SQVTM and CDR2 ANQGSEA. The CDR3 length is 13 residues. With 6 bases removed from V and 0 bases from J, the gap between germline ends came to 9 bases. The CDR3 sequence is CSVGESSGNTIYF. The CDR3 coding sequence is TGCAGCGTGGGAGAGAGCTCTGGAAACACCATATATTTT.

This sequence joins TRBV6-5 and TRBJ1-1; D is possibly TRBD1 (5 bases). Trimming removed 5 bases at V and 4 bases at J, with 14 bases between. Germline CDR1 MNHEY, CDR2 SVGAGI. This CDR3 spans 14 amino acids. CDR3 DNA sequence: TGTGCCAGCAGTCGGCAGGGTAAGGGCACTGAAGCTTTCTTT. This sequence encodes CASSRQGKGTEAFF.

The chain couples TRBV7-9 to TRBJ2-5; 13 nucleotides align to TRBD2. The germline gives CDR1 SEHNR, CDR2 FQNEAQ (reference sequence). This CDR3 comprises 16 residues. V shed 5 bases, J shed 1 base, and the junction held 4 bases outside the gene matches. DNA for the CDR3: TGTGCCAGCAGCCCGGGACTAGCGGGAATCCAAGAGACCCAGTACTTC. Amino acid sequence: CASSPGLAGIQETQYF. Full variable domain (outside the CDR3, taken from reference TRBV7-9 and TRBJ2-5): DTGVSQNPRHKITKRGQNVTFRCDPISEHNRLYWYRQTLGQGPEFLTYFQNEAQLEKSRLLSDRFSAERPKGSFSTLEIQRTEQGDSAMYLCASSPGLAGIQETQYFGPGTRLLVL.

This clone was counted a single time. The chain employs TRBV2 and TRBJ2-4; 10 bases are a match to TRBD2. V dropped 6 bases and J dropped 4; count of bases not matched to a gene: 15. From germline, CDR1 is SNHLY and CDR2 FYNNEI. This CDR3 is 18 amino acids long. For the CDR3, the DNA is TGTGCCAGCAGGCCTAGAAAATGGGCTAGCGGGAGTAAAAACATTCAGTACTTC. As protein: CASRPRKWASGSKNIQYF.

The genes are TRBV12-3 or TRBV12-4 and TRBJ2-4; D might be TRBD2 (5 bases). V was trimmed by 6 bases and J by 8 bases, leaving 14 bases between them. The length of the CDR3 is 13 residues. CDR3 residues: CASSFSGSDIQYF. For the CDR3, the DNA is TGTGCCAGCAGCTTCTCGGGGTCGGACATTCAGTACTTC.

The rearrangement links TRBV5-4 to TRBJ2-1; D is perhaps TRBD2 (6 bases). The CDR3 spans 14 residues. V was trimmed by 4 bases and J by 8 bases, leaving 16 bases between them. Per the germline V gene, CDR1 is SGHNT and CDR2 is YYREEE (reference sequence). The CDR3 sequence: CASSRDWASYEQFF. The CDR3 DNA reads as TGTGCCAGCAGCCGGGACTGGGCATCCTATGAGCAGTTCTTC.